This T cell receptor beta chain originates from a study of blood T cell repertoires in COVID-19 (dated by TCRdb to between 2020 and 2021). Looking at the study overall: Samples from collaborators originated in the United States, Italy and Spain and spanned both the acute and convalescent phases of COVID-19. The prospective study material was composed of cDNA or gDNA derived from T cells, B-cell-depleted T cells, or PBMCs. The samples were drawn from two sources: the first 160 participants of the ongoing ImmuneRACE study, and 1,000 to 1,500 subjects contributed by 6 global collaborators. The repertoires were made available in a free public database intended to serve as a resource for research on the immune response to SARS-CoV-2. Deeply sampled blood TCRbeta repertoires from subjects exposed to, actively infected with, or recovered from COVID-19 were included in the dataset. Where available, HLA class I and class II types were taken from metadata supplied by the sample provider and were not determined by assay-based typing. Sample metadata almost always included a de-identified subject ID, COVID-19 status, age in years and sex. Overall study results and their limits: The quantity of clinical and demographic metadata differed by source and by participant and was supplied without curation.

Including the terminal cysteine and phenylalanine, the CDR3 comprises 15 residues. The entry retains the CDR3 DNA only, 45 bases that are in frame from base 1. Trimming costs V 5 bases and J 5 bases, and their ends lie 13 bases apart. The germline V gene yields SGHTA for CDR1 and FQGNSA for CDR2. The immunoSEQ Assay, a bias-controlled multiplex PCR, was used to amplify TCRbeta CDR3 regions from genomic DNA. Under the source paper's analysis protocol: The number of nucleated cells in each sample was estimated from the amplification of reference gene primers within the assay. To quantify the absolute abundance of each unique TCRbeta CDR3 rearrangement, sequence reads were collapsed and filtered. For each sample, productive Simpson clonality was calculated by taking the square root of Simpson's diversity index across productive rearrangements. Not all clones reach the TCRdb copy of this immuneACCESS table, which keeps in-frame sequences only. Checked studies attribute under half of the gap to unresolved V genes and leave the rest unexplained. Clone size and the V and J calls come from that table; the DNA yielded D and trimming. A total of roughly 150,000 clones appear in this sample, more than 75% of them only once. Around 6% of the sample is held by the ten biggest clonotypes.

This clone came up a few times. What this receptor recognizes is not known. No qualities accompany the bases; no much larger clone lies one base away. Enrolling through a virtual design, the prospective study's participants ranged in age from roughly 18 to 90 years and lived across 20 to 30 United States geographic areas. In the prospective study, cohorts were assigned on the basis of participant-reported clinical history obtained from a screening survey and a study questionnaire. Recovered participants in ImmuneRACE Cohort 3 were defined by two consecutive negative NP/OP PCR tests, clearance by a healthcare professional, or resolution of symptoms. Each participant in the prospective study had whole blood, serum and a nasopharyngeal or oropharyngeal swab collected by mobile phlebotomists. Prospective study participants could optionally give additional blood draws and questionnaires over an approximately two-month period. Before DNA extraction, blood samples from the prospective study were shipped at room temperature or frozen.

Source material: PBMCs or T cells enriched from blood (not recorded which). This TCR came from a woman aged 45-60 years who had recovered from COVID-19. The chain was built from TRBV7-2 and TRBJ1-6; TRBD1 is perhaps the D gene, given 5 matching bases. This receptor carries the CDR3 CASSDWGRDNSPLHF. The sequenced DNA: TGTGCCAGCAGCGACTGGGGCAGGGATAATTCACCCCTCCACTTT.